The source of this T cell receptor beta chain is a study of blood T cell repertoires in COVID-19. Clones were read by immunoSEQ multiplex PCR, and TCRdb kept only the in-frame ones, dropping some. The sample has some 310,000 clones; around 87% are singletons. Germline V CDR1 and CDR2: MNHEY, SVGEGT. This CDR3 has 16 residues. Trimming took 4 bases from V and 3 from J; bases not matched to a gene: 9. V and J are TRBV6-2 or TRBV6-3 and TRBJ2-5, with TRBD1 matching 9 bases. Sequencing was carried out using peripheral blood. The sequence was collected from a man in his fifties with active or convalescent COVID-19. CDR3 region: CASSSPTWDREETQYF. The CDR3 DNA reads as TGTGCCAGCAGTTCGCCTACTTGGGACAGGGAAGAGACCCAGTACTTC.